What follows are 10 T cell receptor beta chains derived from one specimen sequenced in a study of control samples from healthy donors and cancer patients. Generated by immunoSEQ multiplex PCR, the TCRdb table keeps only in-frame clones and is missing some. Here the sample spans about 120,000 clones, about 90% being singletons. Input material: blood. These receptors all come from a man in his fifties in good health.

This chain joins TRBV3-1 (or the pseudogene TRBV3-2) and TRBJ2-2, with D uncertain. V was pared by 3 bases and J by 6 bases, with 14 bases between. This CDR3 is built from 15 residues. Germline CDR1 and CDR2: LGHDT and YNNKEL (reference sequence). The CDR3 DNA reads TGTGCCAGCAGCCATCGGGCAGGAAACCCCGGGGAGCTGTTTTTT. Translating it yields CASSHRAGNPGELFF.

This chain links TRBV2 with TRBJ1-1; D might be TRBD1 (5 bases). Trimming stripped 2 bases from V and 4 bases from J, with 11 bases between. Germline V CDR1 and CDR2: SNHLY, FYNNEI. This CDR3 comprises 14 residues. The CDR3, as DNA: TGTGCCAGCAGTGAATACAGGCAGGGCACTGAAGCTTTCTTT. It encodes CASSEYRQGTEAFF.

The chain combines TRBV7-2 with TRBJ2-7, with 9 bases aligning to TRBD1. This CDR3 contains 14 residues. Trimming at V came to 6 bases and at J to 3 bases, leaving 6 bases not matched to a gene. Germline CDR1 reads SGHTA; CDR2 reads FQGNSA. The CDR3 sequence: CASSFGTGSYEQYF. CDR3 nucleotides: TGTGCCAGCAGTTTCGGGACAGGGAGCTACGAGCAGTACTTC.

The rearrangement links TRBV29-1 to TRBJ1-3; D remains unclear. CDR3 size: 12 residues. The germline V and J ends were trimmed by 5 bases and 0 bases, with 5 bases remaining between them. Germline CDR1 reads SQVTM; CDR2 reads ANQGSEA. This CDR3 reads CSVMDSGNTIYF. The DNA of the CDR3 is TGCAGCGTTATGGACTCTGGAAACACCATATATTTT.

The chain employs TRBV9 and TRBJ1-2; D might be TRBD1 (5 bases). The germline V and J ends were trimmed by 5 bases and 2 bases, with 16 bases remaining between them. The CDR3 runs to 15 residues. CDR1 SGDLS and CDR2 YYNGEE come from the germline V gene. CDR3 nucleotide sequence: TGTGCCAGCAGTGAGACCTCGAGGGGAAACTATGGCTACACCTTC. Translating it yields CASSETSRGNYGYTF.

V gene TRBV6-1 combines with J gene TRBJ2-1; D remains unclear. The CDR3 has 14 residues. Germline V gene lookup returns CDR1 MNHNS and CDR2 SASEGT. V was trimmed by 3 bases and J by 3 bases, leaving 9 bases between them. The DNA for the CDR3 is TGTGCCAGCAGTGACGGACGGGTCTACAATGAGCAGTTCTTC. Protein product: CASSDGRVYNEQFF.

The chain carries TRBV23-1 and TRBJ2-3; possible D gene TRBD2, 5 bases. TRBV23-1 is an open reading frame whose function is uncertain. V gave up 2 bases and J gave up 1 base, with 16 bases separating them. This CDR3 is 17 amino acids long. This chain's CDR3 is CASSQQYRTGRTDTQYF. In nucleotides, the CDR3 is TGCGCCAGCAGTCAACAGTACCGGACTGGGCGCACAGATACGCAGTATTTT.

V gene TRBV7-2 combines with J gene TRBJ2-3, with D unresolved. Trimming removed 5 bases at V and 2 bases at J, with 23 bases between. Germline V lookup: CDR1 SGHTA, CDR2 FQGNSA. The CDR3 loop spans 18 amino acids. CDR3 amino acids: CASSPSPGRRPFTDTQYF. CDR3 nucleotides: TGTGCCAGCAGCCCCAGTCCCGGACGCCGCCCCTTCACAGATACGCAGTATTTT.

The chain is built from TRBV6-6 and TRBJ2-7, with 7 nucleotides matching TRBD2. Looked up from germline, CDR1 is MNHNY and CDR2 is SVGAGI (reference sequence). This CDR3 spans 16 amino acids. Losses at the gene ends were 6 bases for V and 1 base for J; bases not matched to a gene: 12. Here the CDR3 reads CASSRGRAGVSYEQYF. DNA of the CDR3: TGTGCCAGCAGCCGCGGCCGGGCGGGGGTTTCCTACGAGCAGTACTTC.

The rearrangement links TRBV7-9 to TRBJ2-5; D is possibly TRBD1 (5 bases). The CDR3 totals 14 residues. Germline assignment: CDR1 SEHNR and CDR2 FQNEAQ (reference sequence). Trimming cost V 5 bases and J 3 bases, with 13 bases left between them. CDR3 in amino acids: CASSAPLGEETQYF. The CDR3 DNA sequence: TGTGCCAGCAGCGCCCCCTTAGGGGAAGAGACCCAGTACTTC.